This T cell receptor (beta chain) derives from a study of cytomegalovirus exposure and HLA in healthy donors. Background on the study: HLA-typed donors contributed some 87 million unique TCRs, which were held in an early data release.

The PCR was carried out with 60 Vbeta primers and 13 Jbeta primers. TCRdb's copy holds only in-frame clones and misses some; the assay was immunoSEQ multiplex PCR. The table includes around 170,000 clones, approximately 82% detected once. General study findings and limits: Sequencing depth across donors, presence/absence analyses assumed, was roughly uniform.

Per the germline V gene, CDR1 is SGHDT and CDR2 is YYEEEE. This CDR3 comprises 16 residues. V was clipped by 3 bases and J by 2 bases, with 16 bases between them. Among the donors, all were healthy bone marrow donors. As concerns this clone: Its cognate antigen is unknown.

The rearrangement joins TRBV5-6 to TRBJ2-3, with D possibly being TRBD2 (7 bases). This receptor was taken from a male donor in good health and CMV-seronegative. Input material: PBMCs. The CDR3 is CASSYKRGGSTDTQYF. Here the CDR3 DNA reads TGTGCCAGCAGCTATAAAAGGGGGGGCTCCACAGATACGCAGTATTTT. Full variable domain (rest looked up from reference TRBV5-6 and TRBJ2-3): DAGVTQSPTHLIKTRGQQVTLRCSPKSGHDTVSWYQQALGQGPQFIFQYYEEEERQRGNFPDRFSGHQFPNYSSELNVNALLLGDSALYLCASSYKRGGSTDTQYFGPGTRLTVL.